This passage covers 8 T cell receptor beta chains from one sample sequenced in a study of cytomegalovirus exposure and HLA in healthy donors. PCR was performed using 60 Vbeta and 13 Jbeta primers. Sequencing was performed with immunoSEQ multiplex PCR; in TCRdb, only in-frame clones are kept and a portion is missing. This table has 80,000 or so clones, around 58% appearing once. The sample was PBMCs. The receptors originated from a man between 25 and 39 years old in good health and CMV-seropositive.

This rearrangement joins TRBV12-5 to TRBJ1-1; 8 bases line up with TRBD1. V dropped 2 bases and J dropped 5; count of bases not matched to a gene: 10. CDR3 length: 16 residues. CDR1 and CDR2 from the germline V gene are LGHNT and FRNRAP. CDR3 in DNA: TGTGCTAGTGGTTTGCCTCGGACAGGGCGTGCGACTGAAGCTTTCTTT. Protein sequence: CASGLPRTGRATEAFF.

This clone was seen more than once but under ten times. The chain recombines TRBV2 with TRBJ1-4, with 7 bases aligning to TRBD1. V shed 4 bases and J 5 bases; nucleotides not matched to a gene: 4. Germline V gene lookup returns CDR1 SNHLY and CDR2 FYNNEI. CDR3 size: 14 residues. The CDR3 coding sequence is TGTGCCAGCAGTGCACAGGGGATGAATGAAAAACTGTTTTTT. Residues: CASSAQGMNEKLFF.

The V gene is TRBV7-2, the J gene TRBJ2-1, with unresolved D. The germline gives CDR1 SGHTA, CDR2 FQGNSA. There are 15 residues in the CDR3. Trimming removed 5 bases from V and 4 bases from J, with 15 bases in between. The CDR3 nucleotides are TGTGCCAGCAGCCCCGACTCCAGTGGTTACAATGAGCAGTTCTTC. Translation: CASSPDSSGYNEQFF. Full variable domain (missing parts from reference TRBV7-2 and TRBJ2-1): GAGVSQSPSNKVTEKGKDVELRCDPISGHTALYWYRQSLGQGLEFLIYFQGNSAPDKSGLPSDRFSAERTGGSVSTLTIQRTQQEDSAVYLCASSPDSSGYNEQFFGPGTRLTVL.

This rearrangement joins TRBV30 to TRBJ1-2, with D possibly TRBD1 on 6 matching bases. V was pared by 5 bases and J by 7 bases, with 23 bases between. Germline V lookup: CDR1 GTSNPN, CDR2 SVGIG (reference sequence). The CDR3 has 15 residues. The chain's CDR3 is CAWGPSSRGAVGYTF. DNA for the CDR3: TGTGCCTGGGGCCCTTCGAGCCGGGGGGCAGTTGGCTACACCTTC.

The chain recombines TRBV28 with TRBJ2-7, with a weak D call TRBD2 (6 bases). Trimming cost V 5 bases and J 2 bases, with 16 bases left between them. Germline V gene lookup returns CDR1 MDHEN and CDR2 SYDVKM. The CDR3 runs to 15 residues. CDR3 loop: CASSAGGVYAYEQYF. CDR3 sequence (DNA): TGTGCCAGCAGTGCTGGAGGGGTTTACGCCTACGAGCAGTACTTC. Filled out from reference TRBV28 and TRBJ2-7, the complete variable domain reads DVKVTQSSRYLVKRTGEKVFLECVQDMDHENMFWYRQDPGLGLRLIYFSYDVKMKEKGDIPEGYSVSREKKERFSLILESASTNQTSMYLCASSAGGVYAYEQYFGPGTRLTVT.

This chain links TRBV6-1 with TRBJ2-5, with D perhaps matching TRBD1 (5 bases). With the DNA end fitting TRBJ2-7 better, the J assignment may be wrong. CDR3 length: 13 residues. CDR1 is MNHNS, CDR2 SASEGT, per germline. CDR3 in DNA: TGTGCCAGCAGTGAACGGCAGGGCTACGAGCAGTACTTC. The encoded protein is CASSERQGYEQYF.

The V and J genes are TRBV28 and TRBJ2-4, with 9 bases identical to TRBD1. The CDR3 runs to 18 residues. Trimming cost V 4 bases and J 0 bases; bases outside gene matches: 10. Germline values: CDR1 MDHEN, CDR2 SYDVKM. The CDR3 nucleotides are TGTGCCAGCAGTTCAGACAGGGGGACCGAACTAGCCAAAAACATTCAGTACTTC. Translation: CASSSDRGTELAKNIQYF.

This clone has a handful of counts. The gene calls are TRBV10-3 and TRBJ1-6; D unresolved. V was cut by 3 bases and J by 0 bases, with 15 bases left in between. The CDR3 has 18 amino acids. Germline CDR1 reads ENHRY; CDR2 reads SYGVKD. The chain's CDR3 is CAISDSSFLISYNSPLHF. The CDR3 bases are TGTGCCATCAGTGATTCCAGTTTCTTAATCTCCTATAATTCACCCCTCCACTTT.